This entry is about one TCR beta chain. The germline V gene encodes CDR1 LNHDA and CDR2 SQIVND (reference sequence). The CDR3 spans 16 residues. V lost 7 bases and J lost 8; bases outside the gene matches: 11. The data stem from a study of control samples from healthy donors and cancer patients. Profiling relied on immunoSEQ multiplex PCR, and the TCRdb table lists in-frame clones only, not all of them. The data hold some 120,000 clones, with 80% to 95% observed a single time. The sequencing input was blood. The clonotype originates from a man in his late teens or twenties in good health. The chain has TRBV19 and TRBJ1-6; 10 bases line up with TRBD1. CDR3 amino acids: CASTPRQGAYYSPLHF. For the CDR3, the DNA is TGTGCCAGTACCCCCAGACAGGGGGCTTATTATTCACCCCTCCACTTT.